The clone carrying this T cell receptor (beta chain) was counted between two and nine times. Its specificity is unknown. Unique molecular identifiers were incorporated when the TCRbeta library was constructed. One entry per CDR3 protein results from TCRdb running MiXCR on the PCR reads. The sample gives 300,000 to 400,000 distinct CDR3 sequences, under 20% of which show up once; roughly 41% is in the top ten. The sample originates from a study of T-cell reconstitution after alpha-beta-depleted transplantation in children. Broader study findings: There were reportedly several hundred expanded graft clones from which alpha-beta T cells came about two months after transplant. Recipient T cells and thymic progenitors that survived gave rise to the high TCRbeta diversity observed at day 60 in some patients. Among T cells one year after transplant, newly produced cells accounted for most counts and diversity.

Trimming took 5 bases from V and 2 from J, leaving 13 bases between them. The CDR3 consists of 14 residues. Germline assignment: CDR1 SGHTA and CDR2 FQGNSA. This clonotype originated in a male patient aged 2-15 years who had a stem cell transplant for acute lymphoblastic leukemia, so the T cells may come from the graft donor. The input for sequencing was PBMCs, mostly from graft donor cells, taken 360 days after TCRalphabeta/CD19-depleted stem cell transplant. The V call is TRBV7-2, the J call TRBJ2-7; possibly TRBD2 for D (5 bases). In DNA, the CDR3 is TGTGCCAGCAGCATAACGACGGGAACCTACGAGCAGTACTTC. Protein product: CASSITTGTYEQYF.